These 25 T cell receptor beta chains were all obtained from the same sample, sequenced in a study of spatial heterogeneity in lung cancer. Findings of the study overall: Counts of expanded alpha and beta TCRs within tumors tracked the tumor nonsynonymous mutation count.

TCRdb passed the 5' RACE reads through MiXCR, listing each CDR3 protein once. The table lists nearly 25,000 distinct CDR3 sequences, 8.8% of them singletons. Described time point: sample taken at primary tumor resection. The antigens for these receptors are not known. This material consisted of lung tumor tissue, taken at surgery. Receptors were obtained from a male donor with early-stage non-small cell lung cancer.

This clonotype was detected a few times. A read error may account for a junction end that differs from germline. The V and J genes are TRBV24-1 and TRBJ2-2; D not certain. This CDR3 contains 13 residues. Germline CDR1 KGHDR, CDR2 SFDVKD. CDR3 in amino acids: CVTSDPSTGELFF. The CDR3 nucleotides read TGTGTCACCAGTGATCCGAGCACCGGGGAGCTGTTTTTT.

By share of the sample, this clonotype is medium-sized (0.01 to 0.1%). The chain uses TRBV28 and TRBJ1-1; the D is unclear. CDR3 length: 13 residues. CDR1 is MDHEN, CDR2 SYDVKM, per germline. V was cut by 0 bases and J by 1 base, with 3 bases left in between. The CDR3 region is CASSLWGNTEAFF. In DNA, the CDR3 is TGTGCCAGCAGTTTATGGGGGAACACTGAAGCTTTCTTT.

This clonotype has just a few counts. The chain employs TRBV7-3 and TRBJ2-2; 10 nucleotides match TRBD1. This CDR3 spans 16 amino acids. The germline CDR1 and CDR2 sequences are SGHTA and FQGTGA. Losses at the gene ends were 4 bases for V and 7 bases for J; bases not matched to a gene: 9. CDR3 sequence (DNA): TGTGCCAGCAGCTCACAGGGACAGGGGAAGGTCGGGGAGCTGTTTTTT. Translation: CASSSQGQGKVGELFF.

This chain connects TRBV18 to TRBJ1-1, with D possibly matching TRBD1 (5 bases). Per germline, CDR1 KGHSH and CDR2 LQKENI. V was shortened by 6 bases and J by 6 bases, with 11 bases between the two germline ends. The CDR3 consists of 12 residues. CDR3 sequence: CASSPIQAEAFF. DNA for the CDR3: TGTGCCAGCTCGCCCATACAGGCTGAAGCTTTCTTT.

This rearrangement joins TRBV5-1 to TRBJ1-1; TRBD1 matches at 9 bases. J lost 4 bases, V lost 3 bases, and 10 bases had no gene match. The CDR3 extends over 16 amino acids. Germline CDR1 reads SGHRS; CDR2 reads YFSETQ. In DNA form, the CDR3 reads TGCGCCAGCAGCTCAGGGTACGGACAGGGGCTCACTGAAGCTTTCTTT. Encoded protein: CASSSGYGQGLTEAFF.

The rearrangement links TRBV6-5 to TRBJ2-2; 7 bases match TRBD1. The CDR3 consists of 15 residues. Losses at the gene ends were 6 bases for V and 0 bases for J; bases not matched to a gene: 4. The V gene's germline CDR1 is MNHEY and CDR2 SVGAGI. Here the CDR3 DNA reads TGTGCCAGCAGAACACAGGGGTCGAACACCGGGGAGCTGTTTTTT. Its translation is CASRTQGSNTGELFF.

This clonotype ranks as medium-sized. The chain joins TRBV28 to TRBJ2-3; D remains ambiguous. This CDR3 has 13 residues. Between the trimmed V and J ends, which lost 8 bases and 0 bases, there was a span of 9 bases. Germline lookup yields CDR1 MDHEN and CDR2 SYDVKM. The CDR3 region is CASGDSSTDTQYF. For the CDR3, the DNA is TGTGCCAGCGGTGATTCTAGCACAGATACGCAGTATTTT.

CDR3: CASSKGQFYSNQPQHF. The CDR3, as DNA: TGTGCCAGTAGTAAGGGTCAGTTTTATAGCAATCAGCCCCAGCATTTT. The V call is TRBV19, the J call TRBJ1-5; D uncertain. CDR1 and CDR2 from the germline V gene are LNHDA and SQIVND (reference sequence). Trimming took 4 bases from V and 0 from J, leaving 13 bases between them. This CDR3 has 16 amino acids.

This clonotype was counted only a few times. The chain couples TRBV7-6 to TRBJ2-2; 7 positions agree with TRBD2. Trimming at V came to 5 bases and at J to 7 bases, leaving 4 bases not matched to a gene. The CDR3 sequence is 13 residues long. In germline, CDR1 is SGHVS, CDR2 FNYEAQ. The CDR3 protein is CASSRGVGGELFF. CDR3 bases: TGTGCCAGCAGCCGGGGGGTCGGCGGGGAGCTGTTTTTT.

This clonotype turned up a few times. This CDR3 reads CSASGTRGGGKSYEQYF. DNA for the CDR3: TGCAGCGCCTCCGGGACACGGGGCGGGGGGAAGTCTTACGAGCAGTACTTC. The chain employs TRBV29-1 and TRBJ2-7; 8 bases map to TRBD2. V lost 7 bases, J lost 4 bases, and 21 bases stayed unmatched. The CDR3 is 17 residues long. From germline, CDR1 is SQVTM and CDR2 ANQGSEA.

By sample fraction, this clonotype is medium-sized (0.01 to 0.1%). The rearrangement joins TRBV15 to TRBJ1-2; D gene uncertain. Trimming cost V 4 bases and J 3 bases, with 12 bases left between them. The CDR3 runs to 14 residues. The germline V gene has CDR1 LNHNV and CDR2 YYDKDF (reference sequence). The CDR3 DNA is TGTGCCACCAGCATTACCCAGCGAGACTATGGCTACACCTTC. Encoded protein: CATSITQRDYGYTF.

This clonotype was counted ten times or more. The V call is TRBV6-2 or TRBV6-3, the J call TRBJ2-5; 10 bases fit TRBD2. The V gene's germline CDR1 is MNHEY and CDR2 SVGEGT. Losses at the gene ends were 2 bases for V and 3 bases for J; bases not matched to a gene: 6. The CDR3 runs 16 residues. This CDR3 is CASSYLAGVEKETQYF. CDR3 bases: TGTGCCAGCAGTTACCTAGCGGGAGTCGAAAAAGAGACCCAGTACTTC.

This clonotype was observed a handful of times. The rearrangement uses TRBV6-5 and TRBJ2-5; TRBD2 is a possible D gene (6 bases). Between the trimmed V and J ends, which lost 0 bases and 2 bases, there was a span of 13 bases. This CDR3 contains 16 residues. From germline, CDR1 is MNHEY and CDR2 SVGAGI. Here the CDR3 DNA reads TGTGCCAGCAGTTACTCCGGGACTCAACCACAAGAGACCCAGTACTTC. It encodes CASSYSGTQPQETQYF.

In its sample, this clonotype was seen many times. This sequence joins TRBV3-1 and TRBJ2-3; 8 positions agree with TRBD2. The CDR3 extends over 15 amino acids. Germline trimming cut 3 bases from V and 3 bases from J; bases unmatched to any gene: 5. Germline CDR1 LGHDT, CDR2 YNNKEL (reference sequence). The CDR3 spells CASSHYGGGTDTQYF. The CDR3 DNA is TGTGCCAGCAGCCATTACGGGGGGGGAACAGATACGCAGTATTTT.

The rearrangement uses TRBV7-2 and TRBJ1-5; no definite D call. The CDR3 loop spans 15 amino acids. Germline lookup yields CDR1 SGHTA and CDR2 FQGNSA. V shed 5 bases and J shed 5 bases, with 16 bases lying between them. CDR3 sequence reads: CASSQWAGAHQPQHF. CDR3 nucleotide sequence: TGTGCCAGCAGCCAATGGGCCGGAGCCCATCAGCCCCAGCATTTT.

This clonotype is medium-sized in the sample. The V call is TRBV12-3 or TRBV12-4, the J call TRBJ2-3, with 7 nucleotides matching TRBD1. The CDR3 runs 19 residues. The V segment lost 1 base and the J segment 0 bases; nucleotides outside the gene matches: 13. The CDR3 nucleotides are TGTGCCAGCAGTTTAGGCTTACTATTCCCGGGACAGAGCACAGATACGCAGTATTTT. Translation: CASSLGLLFPGQSTDTQYF.

This chain connects TRBV7-9 to TRBJ2-1, with D perhaps matching TRBD1 (5 bases). CDR3 length equals 13 residues. Trimming stripped 5 bases from V and 6 bases from J, with 11 bases between. Germline V gene data show CDR1 as SEHNR and CDR2 as FQNEAQ (reference sequence). This CDR3 reads CASSAPGRNEQFF. The CDR3 region has the DNA TGTGCCAGCAGCGCCCCAGGGCGCAATGAGCAGTTCTTC.

A few counts support this clonotype. V usage is TRBV2 and J usage is TRBJ1-2; 8 nucleotides line up with TRBD1. This CDR3 spans 14 amino acids. The V and J ends lost 3 bases and 5 bases, in that order; junction bases with no gene match: 5. Germline V lookup: CDR1 SNHLY, CDR2 FYNNEI. In nucleotides, the CDR3 is TGTGCCAGCAGTGACCGGACAGGGAGTTATGGCTACACCTTC. Its protein product is CASSDRTGSYGYTF.

The table lists this clonotype with many counts. The chain recombines TRBV10-3 with TRBJ2-7; TRBD1 aligns across 10 bases. Germline loops: CDR1 ENHRY, CDR2 SYGVKD. The V gene end was trimmed by 6 bases and the J gene end by 3 bases; junction bases not matched to a gene: 2. There are 13 residues in the CDR3. DNA of the CDR3: TGTGCCATCAGGCGGGACAGGGGCTACGAGCAGTACTTC. This gives the protein CAIRRDRGYEQYF.

This clonotype is termed medium-sized (0.01 to 0.1%). The chain carries TRBV6-5 and TRBJ2-3; the match to TRBD2 covers 10 bases. The V gene end was trimmed by 2 bases and the J gene end by 1 base; junction bases not matched to a gene: 0. Germline CDR1 MNHEY, CDR2 SVGAGI. CDR3 size: 15 residues. This CDR3 is CASSYGLAGTDTQYF. Here the CDR3 DNA reads TGTGCCAGCAGTTACGGACTAGCGGGCACAGATACGCAGTATTTT.

This clonotype was seen a handful of times. V is TRBV7-8 and J is TRBJ2-2; TRBD1 aligns across 7 bases. V trimming: 5 bases; J trimming: 4 bases; junction bases outside the gene matches: 10. The CDR3 contains 16 residues. Looked up from germline, CDR1 is SGHVS and CDR2 is FQNEAQ. The CDR3: CASSRQTGVGTGELFF. For the CDR3, the DNA is TGTGCCAGCAGCCGCCAAACAGGGGTTGGCACCGGGGAGCTGTTTTTT.

The CDR3 bases are TGTGCCAGCAGCCCCACAGGACTCGATGTTAATGAGCAGTTCTTC. Translating gives CASSPTGLDVNEQFF. The genes are TRBV7-2 and TRBJ2-1; either TRBD1 or TRBD2 may fit D (5 bases each). Per germline, CDR1 SGHTA and CDR2 FQGNSA. CDR3 size: 15 residues. V lost 5 bases, J lost 7 bases, and 18 bases lay in between.

This clonotype has at least ten counts. V is TRBV7-2 and J is TRBJ2-7; D remains unclear. Germline V CDR1 and CDR2: SGHTA, FQGNSA. The CDR3 sequence is 11 residues long. V lost 0 bases to trimming and J lost 7 bases, with 4 bases between them. The CDR3 region has the DNA TGTGCCAGCAGCTTAGCGTGGGAGCAGTACTTC. Translation gives CASSLAWEQYF.

This clonotype was observed a few times. In DNA form, the CDR3 reads TGTGCCAGCAGGTCATGGGACAGGGCCTATGGCTACACCTTC. Its translation is CASRSWDRAYGYTF. The rearrangement links TRBV13 to TRBJ1-2, with 9 bases that match TRBD1. Germline CDR1 reads PRHDT; CDR2 reads FYEKMQ (reference sequence). V trimming: 6 bases; J trimming: 4 bases; junction bases outside the gene matches: 6. The CDR3 runs to 14 residues.

The chain carries TRBV6-1 and TRBJ1-2; D is undetermined. Trimming left V 5 bases short and J 4 bases short, with 5 bases between. The CDR3 length is 11 residues. Per germline, CDR1 MNHNS and CDR2 SASEGT. In nucleotides, the CDR3 is TGTGCCAGCAGTCCAAGCTATGGCTACACCTTC. Translating gives CASSPSYGYTF.